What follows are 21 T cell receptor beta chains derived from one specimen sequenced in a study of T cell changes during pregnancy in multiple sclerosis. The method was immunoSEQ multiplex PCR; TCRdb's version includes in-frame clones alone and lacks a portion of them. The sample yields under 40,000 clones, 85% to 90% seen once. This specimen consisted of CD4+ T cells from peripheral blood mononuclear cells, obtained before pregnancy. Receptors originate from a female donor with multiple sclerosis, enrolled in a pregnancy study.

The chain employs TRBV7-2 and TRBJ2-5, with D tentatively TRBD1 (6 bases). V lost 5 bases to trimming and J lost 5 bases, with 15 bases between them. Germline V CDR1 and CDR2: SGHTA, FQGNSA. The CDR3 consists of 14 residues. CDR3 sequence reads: CASSGSRGRETQYF. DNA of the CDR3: TGTGCCAGCAGCGGTAGCAGGGGCAGGGAGACCCAGTACTTC. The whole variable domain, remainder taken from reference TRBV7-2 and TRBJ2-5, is GAGVSQSPSNKVTEKGKDVELRCDPISGHTALYWYRQSLGQGLEFLIYFQGNSAPDKSGLPSDRFSAERTGGSVSTLTIQRTQQEDSAVYLCASSGSRGRETQYFGPGTRLLVL.

The CDR3 nucleotides read TGTGCCAGCAGCTGGGACAGGACTGTGGGAGAGACCCAGTACTTC. This codes for CASSWDRTVGETQYF. This chain joins TRBV7-2 and TRBJ2-5; 8 nucleotides align to TRBD1. The CDR3 is 15 amino acids. V was clipped by 4 bases and J by 4 bases; unmatched bases: 8. The V gene's germline CDR1 is SGHTA and CDR2 FQGNSA.

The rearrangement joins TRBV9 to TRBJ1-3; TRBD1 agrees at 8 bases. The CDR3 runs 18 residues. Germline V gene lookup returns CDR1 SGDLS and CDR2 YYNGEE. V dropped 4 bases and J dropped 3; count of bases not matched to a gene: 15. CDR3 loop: CASSPRPIGQGGGNTIYF. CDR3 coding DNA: TGTGCCAGCAGCCCCCGGCCGATTGGACAGGGAGGTGGAAACACCATATATTTT.

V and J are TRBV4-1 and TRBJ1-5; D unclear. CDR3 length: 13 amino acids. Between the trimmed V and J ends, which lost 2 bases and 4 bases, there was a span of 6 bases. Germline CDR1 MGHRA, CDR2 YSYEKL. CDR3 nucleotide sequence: TGCGCCAGCAGCCAAAATCCAAATCAGCCCCAGCATTTT. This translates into CASSQNPNQPQHF.

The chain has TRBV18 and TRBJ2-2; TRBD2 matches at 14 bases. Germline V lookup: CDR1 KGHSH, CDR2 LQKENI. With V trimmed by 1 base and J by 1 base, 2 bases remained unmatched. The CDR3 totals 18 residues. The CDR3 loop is CASSPRLAGGLNTGELFF. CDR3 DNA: TGTGCCAGCTCACCACGACTAGCGGGGGGGCTGAACACCGGGGAGCTGTTTTTT.

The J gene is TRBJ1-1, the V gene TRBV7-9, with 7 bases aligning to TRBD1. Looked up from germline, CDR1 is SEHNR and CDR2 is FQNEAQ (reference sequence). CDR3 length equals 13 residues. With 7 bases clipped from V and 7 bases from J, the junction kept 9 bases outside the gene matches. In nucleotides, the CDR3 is TGTGCCAGCAATCAAAACCGGGACAGTGAAGCTTTCTTT. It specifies CASNQNRDSEAFF.

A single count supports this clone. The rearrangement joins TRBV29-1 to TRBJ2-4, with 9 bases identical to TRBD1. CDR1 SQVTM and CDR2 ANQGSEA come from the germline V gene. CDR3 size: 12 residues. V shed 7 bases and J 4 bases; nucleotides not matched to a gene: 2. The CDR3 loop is CSAGTGKNIQYF. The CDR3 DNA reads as TGCAGCGCCGGGACAGGGAAAAACATTCAGTACTTC.

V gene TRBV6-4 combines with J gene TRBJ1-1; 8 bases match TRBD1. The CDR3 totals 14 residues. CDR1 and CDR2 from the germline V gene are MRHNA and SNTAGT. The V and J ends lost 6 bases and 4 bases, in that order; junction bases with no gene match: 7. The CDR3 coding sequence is TGTGCCAGCAGGAAGGACAGGGCGGGCACTGAAGCTTTCTTT. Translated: CASRKDRAGTEAFF.

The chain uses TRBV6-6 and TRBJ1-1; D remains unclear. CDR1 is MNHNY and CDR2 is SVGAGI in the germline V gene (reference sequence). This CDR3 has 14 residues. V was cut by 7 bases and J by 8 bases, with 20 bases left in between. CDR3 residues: CASIRSDTPREAFF. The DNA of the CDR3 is TGTGCCAGCATTCGGTCCGACACGCCTCGGGAAGCTTTCTTT.

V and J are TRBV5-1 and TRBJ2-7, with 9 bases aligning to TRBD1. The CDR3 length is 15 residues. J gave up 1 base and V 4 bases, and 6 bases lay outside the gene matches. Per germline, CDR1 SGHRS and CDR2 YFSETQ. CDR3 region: CASSPTGGRSYEQYF. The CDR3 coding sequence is TGCGCCAGCAGCCCGACAGGGGGGAGGTCCTACGAGCAGTACTTC.

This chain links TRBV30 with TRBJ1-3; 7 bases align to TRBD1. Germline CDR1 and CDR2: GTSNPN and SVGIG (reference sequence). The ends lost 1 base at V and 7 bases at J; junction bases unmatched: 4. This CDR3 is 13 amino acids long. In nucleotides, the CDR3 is TGTGCCTGGAGTGCAGGGGGATCGAACACCATATATTTT. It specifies CAWSAGGSNTIYF.

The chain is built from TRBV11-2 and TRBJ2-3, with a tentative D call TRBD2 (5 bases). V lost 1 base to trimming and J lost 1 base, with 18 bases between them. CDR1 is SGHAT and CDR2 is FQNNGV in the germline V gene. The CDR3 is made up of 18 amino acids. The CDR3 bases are TGTGCCAGCAGCTTAGCGGTGAGGGTGGGTCTCCGCACAGATACGCAGTATTTT. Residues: CASSLAVRVGLRTDTQYF.

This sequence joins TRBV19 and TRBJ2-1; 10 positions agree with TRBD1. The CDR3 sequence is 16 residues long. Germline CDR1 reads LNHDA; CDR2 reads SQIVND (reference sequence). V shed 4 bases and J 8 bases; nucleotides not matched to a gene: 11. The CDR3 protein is CASSRLMGQGKDEQFF. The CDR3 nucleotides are TGTGCCAGTAGTAGACTAATGGGACAGGGGAAGGATGAGCAGTTCTTC.

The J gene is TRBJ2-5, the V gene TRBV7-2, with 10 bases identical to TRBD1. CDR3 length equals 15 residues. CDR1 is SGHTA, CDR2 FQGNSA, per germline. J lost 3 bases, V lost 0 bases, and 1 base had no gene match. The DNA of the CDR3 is TGTGCCAGCAGCTTAGCAGGGACAGGGGAAGAGACCCAGTACTTC. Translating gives CASSLAGTGEETQYF. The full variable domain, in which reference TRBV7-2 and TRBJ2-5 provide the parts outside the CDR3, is GAGVSQSPSNKVTEKGKDVELRCDPISGHTALYWYRQSLGQGLEFLIYFQGNSAPDKSGLPSDRFSAERTGGSVSTLTIQRTQQEDSAVYLCASSLAGTGEETQYFGPGTRLLVL.

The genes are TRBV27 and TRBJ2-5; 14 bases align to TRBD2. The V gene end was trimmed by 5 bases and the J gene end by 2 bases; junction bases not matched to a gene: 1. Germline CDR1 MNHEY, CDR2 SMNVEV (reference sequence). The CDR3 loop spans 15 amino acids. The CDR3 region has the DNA TGTGCCAGCAGTAGGACTAGCGGGGGGCAAGAGACCCAGTACTTC. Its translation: CASSRTSGGQETQYF.

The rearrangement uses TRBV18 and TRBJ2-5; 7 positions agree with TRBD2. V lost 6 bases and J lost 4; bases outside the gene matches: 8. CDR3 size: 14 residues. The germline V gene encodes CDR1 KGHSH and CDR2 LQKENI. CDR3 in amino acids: CASSPTSVSETQYF. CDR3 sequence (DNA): TGTGCCAGCTCCCCTACTAGCGTGTCAGAGACCCAGTACTTC.

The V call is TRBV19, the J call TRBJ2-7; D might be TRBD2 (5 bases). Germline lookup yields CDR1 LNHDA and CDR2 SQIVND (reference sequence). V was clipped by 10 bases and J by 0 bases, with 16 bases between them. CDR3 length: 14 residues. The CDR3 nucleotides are TGTGCCACTAAACAAGGACGGGACTCCTACGAGCAGTACTTC. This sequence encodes CATKQGRDSYEQYF.

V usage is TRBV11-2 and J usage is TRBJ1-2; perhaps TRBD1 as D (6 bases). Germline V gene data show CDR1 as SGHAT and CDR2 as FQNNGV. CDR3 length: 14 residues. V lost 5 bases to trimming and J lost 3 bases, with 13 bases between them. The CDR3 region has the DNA TGTGCCAGCAGCCCTCTGACAGGCTACTATGGCTACACCTTC. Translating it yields CASSPLTGYYGYTF.

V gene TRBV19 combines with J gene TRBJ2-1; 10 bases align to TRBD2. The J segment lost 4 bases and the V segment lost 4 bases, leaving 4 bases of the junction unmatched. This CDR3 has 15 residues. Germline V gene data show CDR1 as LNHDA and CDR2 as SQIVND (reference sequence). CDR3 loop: CASSTKTSGYNEQFF. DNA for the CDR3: TGTGCCAGTAGTACTAAGACTAGCGGGTACAATGAGCAGTTCTTC. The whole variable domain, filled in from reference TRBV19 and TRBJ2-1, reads DGGITQSPKYLFRKEGQNVTLSCEQNLNHDAMYWYRQDPGQGLRLIYYSQIVNDFQKGDIAEGYSVSREKKESFPLTVTSAQKNPTAFYLCASSTKTSGYNEQFFGPGTRLTVL.

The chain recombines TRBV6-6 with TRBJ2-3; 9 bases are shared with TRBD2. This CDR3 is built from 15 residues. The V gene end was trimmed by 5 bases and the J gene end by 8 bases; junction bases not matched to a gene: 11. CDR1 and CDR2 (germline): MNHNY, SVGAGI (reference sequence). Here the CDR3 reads CASSRAGTSTGTQYF. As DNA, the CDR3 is TGTGCCAGCAGTAGGGCCGGGACTAGCACCGGTACGCAGTATTTT.

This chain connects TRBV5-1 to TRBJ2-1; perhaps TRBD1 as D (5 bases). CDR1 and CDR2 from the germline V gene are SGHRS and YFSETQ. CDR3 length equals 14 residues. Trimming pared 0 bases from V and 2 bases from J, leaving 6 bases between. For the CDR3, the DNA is TGCGCCAGCAGCTTGGAGGGGACCTACAATGAGCAGTTCTTC. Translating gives CASSLEGTYNEQFF.